The 32 T cell receptor beta chains presented below share a single source sample, sequenced in a study of blood T cell repertoires in COVID-19. Clones were sequenced by immunoSEQ multiplex PCR, and TCRdb holds only the in-frame ones, with some missing. The sample shows under 45,000 clones, around 83% of them seen only once. Specimen: peripheral blood. Receptors originate from a woman aged 80 or over with active or convalescent COVID-19.

This clone has just one count. The chain joins TRBV5-1 to TRBJ1-1; TRBD1 might be the D (5 bases). Germline CDR1 reads SGHRS; CDR2 reads YFSETQ. Between the trimmed V and J ends, which lost 4 bases and 2 bases, there was a span of 12 bases. The CDR3 length is 14 residues. Here the CDR3 reads CASSPRQTNTEAFF. Here the CDR3 DNA reads TGCGCCAGCAGCCCGAGACAGACCAACACTGAAGCTTTCTTT.

The chain carries TRBV10-2 and TRBJ2-6; D might be TRBD1 (6 bases). The CDR3 consists of 18 residues. Looked up from germline, CDR1 is WSHSY and CDR2 is SAAADI. V was trimmed by 5 bases and J by 3 bases, leaving 20 bases between them. This CDR3 is CASSLGSPQGYGANVLTF. In DNA, the CDR3 is TGCGCCAGCAGTCTTGGATCCCCACAGGGCTATGGGGCCAACGTCCTGACTTTC.

A single count supports this clone. The chain is built from TRBV6-1 and TRBJ1-2; 7 bases align to TRBD1. This CDR3 comprises 16 residues. Per germline, CDR1 MNHNS and CDR2 SASEGT. With 4 bases clipped from V and 1 base from J, the junction kept 9 bases outside the gene matches. For the CDR3, the DNA is TGTGCCAGCAGTGCGGGCCCGGGACAGAATAACTATGGCTACACCTTC. Residues: CASSAGPGQNNYGYTF.

This chain connects TRBV4-1 to TRBJ2-7; 12 positions match TRBD2. CDR1 is MGHRA, CDR2 YSYEKL, per germline. V dropped 3 bases and J dropped 6; count of bases not matched to a gene: 15. The CDR3 sequence is 18 residues long. CDR3 region: CASSQGLAGSLGAVEQYF. The CDR3 nucleotides read TGCGCCAGCAGCCAGGGACTAGCGGGTTCCCTCGGGGCGGTCGAGCAGTACTTC.

CDR3 sequence reads: CASSLIGREGGNEQFF. The CDR3 nucleotides read TGTGCCAGCAGTTTAATTGGTCGGGAGGGGGGCAATGAGCAGTTCTTC. This sequence joins TRBV28 and TRBJ2-1; 8 nucleotides agree with TRBD2. Germline lookup yields CDR1 MDHEN and CDR2 SYDVKM. The CDR3 covers 16 residues. V was pared by 2 bases and J by 6 bases, with 9 bases of the junction left unmatched. Full variable domain (rest looked up from reference TRBV28 and TRBJ2-1): DVKVTQSSRYLVKRTGEKVFLECVQDMDHENMFWYRQDPGLGLRLIYFSYDVKMKEKGDIPEGYSVSREKKERFSLILESASTNQTSMYLCASSLIGREGGNEQFFGPGTRLTVL.

The V gene is TRBV11-2, the J gene TRBJ1-1; TRBD1 might be the D (6 bases). V dropped 4 bases and J dropped 1 base, with 13 bases sitting between them. In germline, CDR1 is SGHAT, CDR2 FQNNGV. This CDR3 is built from 15 residues. The CDR3 region is CASSSQGVGNTEAFF. In DNA form, the CDR3 reads TGTGCCAGCAGCTCACAGGGTGTCGGGAACACTGAAGCTTTCTTT.

The chain joins TRBV3-1 (or the pseudogene TRBV3-2) to TRBJ1-6; D perhaps matches TRBD1 (6 bases). Trimming pared 0 bases from V and 7 bases from J, leaving 16 bases between. This CDR3 is 17 amino acids long. Germline V lookup: CDR1 LGHDT, CDR2 YNNKEL (reference sequence). CDR3 in DNA: TGTGCCAGCAGCCAAGATGAAGGGGGGGCGGGCAATTCACCCCTCCACTTT. The encoded protein is CASSQDEGGAGNSPLHF.

The CDR3 DNA follows: TGTGCCACCAGTGATGAGCAGGGTGGGGAGACCCAGTACTTC. Encoded protein: CATSDEQGGETQYF. V gene TRBV24-1 combines with J gene TRBJ2-5; D is perhaps TRBD1 (5 bases). Per germline, CDR1 KGHDR and CDR2 SFDVKD. Trimming took off 3 bases at V and 5 bases at J, with 12 bases between the two ends. This CDR3 comprises 14 residues.

The CDR3 is CASSLLAGGVEQYF. The CDR3 DNA is TGTGCCAGCAGCTTGCTAGCGGGAGGAGTTGAGCAGTACTTC. V gene TRBV5-5 combines with J gene TRBJ2-7, with 11 nucleotides matching TRBD2. V trimming: 1 base; J trimming: 7 bases; junction bases outside the gene matches: 4. Germline V gene lookup returns CDR1 SGHKS and CDR2 YYEKEE (reference sequence). The CDR3 sequence is 14 residues long.

The chain recombines TRBV5-1 with TRBJ1-5; D remains unclear. The V end lost 6 bases, the J end lost 5 bases, and 3 bases lay between the germline ends. Per germline, CDR1 SGHRS and CDR2 YFSETQ. The CDR3 loop spans 10 amino acids. CDR3 in DNA: TGCGCCAGCATATATCAGCCCCAGCATTTT. Translation gives CASIYQPQHF.

The genes are TRBV19 and TRBJ1-5; possibly TRBD1 for D (6 bases). Germline V CDR1 and CDR2: LNHDA, SQIVND (reference sequence). Deletions cut 7 bases from V and 6 bases from J, with 19 bases between. The length of the CDR3 is 15 residues. The CDR3 protein is CASTNRGAGFQPQHF. The CDR3 region has the DNA TGTGCCAGTACCAACCGGGGGGCAGGCTTTCAGCCCCAGCATTTT.

The V and J genes are TRBV5-8 and TRBJ1-6; D gene uncertain. Trimming cost V 7 bases and J 0 bases, with 5 bases left between them. CDR1 SGHTS and CDR2 YDEGEE come from the germline V gene. This CDR3 is 13 amino acids long. The DNA of the CDR3 is TGTGCCAGCGGCGGCTCCTATAATTCACCCCTCCACTTT. Its protein is CASGGSYNSPLHF.

This clone appeared a single time. The rearrangement uses TRBV5-1 and TRBJ2-5; 7 nucleotides agree with TRBD2. The V gene's germline CDR1 is SGHRS and CDR2 YFSETQ. V gave up 4 bases and J gave up 2 bases; unmatched junction bases: 8. The CDR3 consists of 15 residues. DNA for the CDR3: TGCGCCAGCAGCCCGGGAGGTAGTTTGCAAGAGACCCAGTACTTC. Protein product: CASSPGGSLQETQYF.

CDR3: CASSDTRGRGTQYF. The DNA of the CDR3 is TGTGCCAGCAGTGACACAAGAGGGCGGGGTACGCAGTATTTT. The V gene is TRBV6-4, the J gene TRBJ2-3; D perhaps matches TRBD2 (6 bases). CDR1 and CDR2 (germline): MRHNA, SNTAGT. Deletions cut 2 bases from V and 8 bases from J, with 14 bases between. This CDR3 spans 14 amino acids.

This chain links TRBV7-9 with TRBJ1-1; D unresolved. The germline gives CDR1 SEHNR, CDR2 FQNEAQ (reference sequence). The CDR3 is made up of 14 amino acids. V shed 0 bases and J shed 12 bases, with 17 bases lying between them. This CDR3 reads CASSLAADRRRTFF. CDR3 DNA sequence: TGTGCCAGCAGCTTAGCAGCAGACCGTCGGAGGACTTTCTTT.

The chain employs TRBV20-1 and TRBJ1-2; D not resolved. V was pared by 8 bases and J by 4 bases, with 11 bases between. The CDR3 has 11 amino acids. CDR1 and CDR2 from the germline V gene are DFQATT and SNEGSKA (reference sequence). CDR3 DNA sequence: TGCAGTCTAACAGAGACCTATGGCTACACCTTC. This gives the protein CSLTETYGYTF.

The chain is built from TRBV5-1 and TRBJ2-1, with TRBD2 matching 13 bases. The V and J ends lost 4 bases and 4 bases, in that order; junction bases with no gene match: 8. CDR1 and CDR2 from the germline V gene are SGHRS and YFSETQ. The CDR3 length is 17 residues. The DNA of the CDR3 is TGCGCCAGCAGCCCAAGAGGACTAGCGGGGGAATACAATGAGCAGTTCTTC. Translating it yields CASSPRGLAGEYNEQFF.

J is TRBJ1-2 and V is TRBV11-2; D is possibly TRBD1 (6 bases). The V gene's germline CDR1 is SGHAT and CDR2 FQNNGV. The CDR3 runs to 14 residues. Trimming took 1 base from V and 3 from J, leaving 9 bases between them. CDR3 sequence reads: CASSLAGADYGYTF. In nucleotides, the CDR3 is TGTGCCAGCAGCTTAGCAGGGGCCGACTATGGCTACACCTTC.

The CDR3 protein is CASSPPGQGAWEQYF. CDR3 coding DNA: TGTGCCAGCTCACCACCAGGACAGGGGGCGTGGGAGCAGTACTTC. The chain is built from TRBV18 and TRBJ2-7, with 11 bases fitting TRBD1. The ends lost 0 bases at V and 7 bases at J; junction bases unmatched: 5. The CDR3 has 15 residues. Germline CDR1 reads KGHSH; CDR2 reads LQKENI. Based on the CDR3 plus reference TRBV18 and TRBJ2-7, the full variable domain is NAGVMQNPRHLVRRRGQEARLRCSPMKGHSHVYWYRQLPEEGLKFMVYLQKENIIDESGMPKERFSAEFPKEGPSILRIQQVVRGDSAAYFCASSPPGQGAWEQYFGPGTRLTVT.

V gene TRBV12-3 or TRBV12-4 combines with J gene TRBJ2-7; D remains unclear. This CDR3 is built from 13 residues. Trimming took 2 bases from V and 6 from J, leaving 11 bases between them. Here the CDR3 reads CASSLSGPAEQYF. CDR3 in DNA: TGTGCCAGCAGTTTATCAGGTCCAGCCGAGCAGTACTTC.

CDR3 in DNA: TGTGCCAGTAGTATTCGAGGGCGGCACCCTGAAGCTTTCTTT. Amino acids: CASSIRGRHPEAFF. The V and J genes are TRBV19 and TRBJ1-1, with D unclear. The ends were cut back, 3 bases at V and 6 bases at J, with 14 bases in the middle. This CDR3 comprises 14 residues. CDR1 LNHDA and CDR2 SQIVND come from the germline V gene (reference sequence). The full variable domain, its missing parts supplied by reference TRBV19 and TRBJ1-1, is DGGITQSPKYLFRKEGQNVTLSCEQNLNHDAMYWYRQDPGQGLRLIYYSQIVNDFQKGDIAEGYSVSREKKESFPLTVTSAQKNPTAFYLCASSIRGRHPEAFFGQGTRLTVV.

The rearrangement uses TRBV27 and TRBJ2-1, with 9 bases identical to TRBD1. The CDR3 is 16 residues long. Per germline, CDR1 MNHEY and CDR2 SMNVEV (reference sequence). After removal of 2 bases from V and 7 bases from J, the junction contained 9 bases not matched to a gene. CDR3 residues: CASSLKTGGAGNEQFF. For the CDR3, the DNA is TGTGCCAGCAGTTTAAAAACAGGGGGCGCGGGAAATGAGCAGTTCTTC.

This clone was found once. The chain is built from TRBV2 and TRBJ2-5, with D possibly TRBD2 on 7 matching bases. The CDR3 runs to 15 residues. V lost 2 bases to trimming and J lost 1 base, with 11 bases between them. Looked up from germline, CDR1 is SNHLY and CDR2 is FYNNEI. DNA of the CDR3: TGTGCCAGCAGTGAATTGGGGGGGGCCCAAGAGACCCAGTACTTC. Encoded protein: CASSELGGAQETQYF.

The chain is built from TRBV6-2 or TRBV6-3 and TRBJ2-2; weak D call: TRBD1 (6 bases). CDR3 size: 15 residues. CDR1 and CDR2 from the germline V gene are MNHEY and SVGEGT. The V gene lost 6 bases and the J gene lost 1 base, with 12 bases spanning the gap. CDR3 bases: TGTGCCAGCAGCCCGGGACAATTGAACACCGGGGAGCTGTTTTTT. It yields the protein CASSPGQLNTGELFF.

The chain is built from TRBV7-9 and TRBJ1-5; TRBD1 matches at 7 bases. The V gene's germline CDR1 is SEHNR and CDR2 FQNEAQ (reference sequence). Trimming cost V 1 base and J 4 bases; bases outside gene matches: 4. This CDR3 has 15 amino acids. Written as DNA, the CDR3 is TGTGCCAGCAGCTTAGGGACAGGCTTAAATCAGCCCCAGCATTTT. Encoded protein: CASSLGTGLNQPQHF.

The V call is TRBV10-3, the J call TRBJ2-1; 10 bases align to TRBD1. Germline CDR1 and CDR2: ENHRY and SYGVKD. V shed 8 bases, J shed 3 bases, and the junction held 7 bases outside the gene matches. There are 15 residues in the CDR3. CDR3 protein: CAIGEGTGVYNEQFF. The CDR3 DNA reads TGTGCCATCGGGGAGGGGACAGGGGTCTACAATGAGCAGTTCTTC.

V is TRBV28 and J is TRBJ1-2; D is unclear. The CDR3 is made up of 16 amino acids. Germline CDR1 and CDR2: MDHEN and SYDVKM. The V end lost 3 bases, the J end lost 5 bases, and 19 bases lay between the germline ends. CDR3 loop: CASSFVPDGVGYGYTF. The CDR3 DNA reads TGTGCCAGCAGTTTTGTCCCCGACGGAGTTGGGTATGGCTACACCTTC.

This clone was observed a few times. The genes are TRBV29-1 and TRBJ2-2, with 13 bases fitting TRBD2. There are 16 residues in the CDR3. V lost 2 bases to trimming and J lost 4 bases; unmatched junction nucleotides: 4. Germline loops: CDR1 SQVTM, CDR2 ANQGSEA. CDR3 loop: CSVEKRTSGGTGELFF. CDR3 DNA sequence: TGCAGCGTTGAAAAAAGGACTAGCGGGGGCACCGGGGAGCTGTTTTTT.

V gene TRBV3-1 (or the pseudogene TRBV3-2) combines with J gene TRBJ2-1; 10 bases map to TRBD2. The CDR3 loop spans 18 amino acids. Per the germline V gene, CDR1 is LGHDT and CDR2 is YNNKEL (reference sequence). With V trimmed by 0 bases and J by 4 bases, 9 bases remained unmatched. Written as DNA, the CDR3 is TGTGCCAGCAGCCAAGATCCGATAGCGGGAGGATGGTACAATGAGCAGTTCTTC. Translation: CASSQDPIAGGWYNEQFF.

This clone was detected a few times. The chain uses TRBV30 and TRBJ2-5; D might be TRBD2 (6 bases). V lost 6 bases and J 4 bases, leaving 24 bases between the germline ends. CDR1 GTSNPN and CDR2 SVGIG come from the germline V gene (reference sequence). This CDR3 has 16 residues. CDR3 sequence: CACIEYGTKLAETQYF. The CDR3 coding sequence is TGTGCCTGCATTGAATACGGTACCAAACTAGCAGAGACCCAGTACTTC.

The rearrangement joins TRBV27 to TRBJ2-6; 9 bases line up with TRBD1. The ends lost 5 bases at V and 0 bases at J; junction bases unmatched: 11. Germline V lookup: CDR1 MNHEY, CDR2 SMNVEV (reference sequence). This CDR3 contains 19 residues. DNA of the CDR3: TGTGCCAGCAGTACTTTGTTCGGACAGGGGTTCTCTGGGGCCAACGTCCTGACTTTC. It specifies CASSTLFGQGFSGANVLTF.

This clone was observed many times. The chain links TRBV5-6 to TRBJ2-2; TRBD1 aligns across 8 bases. Germline trimming cut 1 base from V and 6 bases from J; bases unmatched to any gene: 8. Germline CDR1 reads SGHDT; CDR2 reads YYEEEE. CDR3 size: 16 residues. The CDR3 loop is CASSLSAGGEAGELFF. For the CDR3, the DNA is TGTGCCAGCAGCTTGTCCGCAGGGGGCGAGGCCGGGGAGCTGTTTTTT.